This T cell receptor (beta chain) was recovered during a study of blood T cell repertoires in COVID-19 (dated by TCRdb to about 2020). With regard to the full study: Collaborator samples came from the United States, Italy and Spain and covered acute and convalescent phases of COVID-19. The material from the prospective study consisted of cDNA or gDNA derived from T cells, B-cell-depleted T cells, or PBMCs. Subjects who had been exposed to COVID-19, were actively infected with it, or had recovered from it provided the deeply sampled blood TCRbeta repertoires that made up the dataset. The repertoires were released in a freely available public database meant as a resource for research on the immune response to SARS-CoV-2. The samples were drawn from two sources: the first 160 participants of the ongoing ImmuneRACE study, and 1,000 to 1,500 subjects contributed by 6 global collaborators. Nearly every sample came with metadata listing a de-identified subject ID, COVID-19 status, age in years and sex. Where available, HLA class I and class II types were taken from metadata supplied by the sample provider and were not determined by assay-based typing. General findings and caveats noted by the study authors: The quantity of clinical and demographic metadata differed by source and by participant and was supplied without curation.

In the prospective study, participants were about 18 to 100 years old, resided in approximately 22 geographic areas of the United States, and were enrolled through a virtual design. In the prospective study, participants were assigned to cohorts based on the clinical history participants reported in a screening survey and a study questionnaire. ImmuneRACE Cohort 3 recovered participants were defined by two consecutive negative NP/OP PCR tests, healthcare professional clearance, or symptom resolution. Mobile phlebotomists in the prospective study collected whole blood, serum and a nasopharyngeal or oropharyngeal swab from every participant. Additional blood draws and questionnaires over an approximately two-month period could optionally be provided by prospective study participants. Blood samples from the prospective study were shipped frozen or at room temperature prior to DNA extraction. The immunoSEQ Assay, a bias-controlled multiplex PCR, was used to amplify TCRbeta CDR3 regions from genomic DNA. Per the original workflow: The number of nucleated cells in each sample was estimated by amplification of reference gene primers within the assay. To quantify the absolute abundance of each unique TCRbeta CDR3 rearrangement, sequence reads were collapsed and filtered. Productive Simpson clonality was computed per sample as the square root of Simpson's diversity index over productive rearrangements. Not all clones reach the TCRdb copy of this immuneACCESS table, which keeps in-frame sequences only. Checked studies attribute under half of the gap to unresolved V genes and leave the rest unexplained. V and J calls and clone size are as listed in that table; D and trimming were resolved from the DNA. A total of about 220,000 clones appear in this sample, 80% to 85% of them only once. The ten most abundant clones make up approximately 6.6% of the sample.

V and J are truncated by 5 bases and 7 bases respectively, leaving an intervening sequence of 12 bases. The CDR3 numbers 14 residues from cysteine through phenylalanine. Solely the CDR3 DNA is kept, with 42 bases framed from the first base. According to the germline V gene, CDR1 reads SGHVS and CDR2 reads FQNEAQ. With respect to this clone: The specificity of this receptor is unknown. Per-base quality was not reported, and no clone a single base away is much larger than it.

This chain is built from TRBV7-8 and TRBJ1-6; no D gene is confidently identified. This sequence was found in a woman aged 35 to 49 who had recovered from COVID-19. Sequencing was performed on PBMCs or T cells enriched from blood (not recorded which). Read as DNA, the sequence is TGTGCCAGCAGCCCGGTCTTTTACAATTCACCCCTCCACTTT. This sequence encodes CASSPVFYNSPLHF.